This T cell receptor (beta chain) was sequenced for a study of vaccination effects on CD4 cells after COVID-19. In the study overall: The authors sampled three convalescent patients early and late after vaccination.

Expansion with viral peptide pools was applied to antigen-specific CD4+ T cells by the ViraFEST assay prior to sequencing. Between days 9 and 11 of culture, CD4+ T cells were separated out. SARS-CoV-2 infection was confirmed by PCR in the person between March and December 2020. Participants completed two doses of the BNT162b2 or mRNA-1273 vaccine. The culture medium for some 2 million PBMC per well included about 9 IU/ml IL-2 and 8.5 to 10 ug/ml peptides. The CDR3 is 16 amino acids. The trim removed 1 base at V and 4 bases at J, leaving 4 bases unmatched. Germline V gene lookup returns CDR1 SNHLY and CDR2 FYNNEI. The method was immunoSEQ multiplex PCR; TCRdb's version includes in-frame clones alone and lacks a portion of them. The table shows 11,000 to 15,000 clones, with about three quarters occurring only once. To note about this clone: Its antigen is not identified.

The receptor was isolated from a human donor who had a prior SARS-CoV-2 infection. The chain has TRBV2 and TRBJ2-3, with 11 positions matching TRBD2. Sequencing used CD4+ T cells from PBMCs cultured with HCoV-NL63 spike peptides, obtained after COVID-19 vaccination. The CDR3 protein is CASSEGLAGFADTQYF. CDR3 in DNA: TGTGCCAGCAGTGAAGGACTAGCGGGGTTCGCAGATACGCAGTATTTT.